The next 10 T cell receptor beta chains were all read from a single sample in a study of blood T cell repertoires in COVID-19. Sequenced by immunoSEQ multiplex PCR; TCRdb stores in-frame clones only, minus some. The repertoire holds under 250,000 clones, roughly 84% seen once, with about 3.8% in the top ten. The sequenced sample consisted of peripheral blood. Every receptor here comes from a woman older than 75 with acute or convalescent COVID-19.

This clone has a handful of counts. CDR3 nucleotide sequence: TGTGCCAGTAACCCCTTTGACACGAGCTATGGCTACACCTTC. Translating gives CASNPFDTSYGYTF. The chain is built from TRBV19 and TRBJ1-2; D gene uncertain. The germline V and J ends were trimmed by 7 bases and 4 bases, with 16 bases remaining between them. CDR3 size: 14 residues. Germline V gene lookup returns CDR1 LNHDA and CDR2 SQIVND (reference sequence).

The count of this clone is one. The chain recombines TRBV28 with TRBJ1-4; 7 bases are shared with TRBD1. CDR3 size: 16 residues. V was pared by 4 bases and J by 2 bases, with 7 bases of the junction left unmatched. Germline CDR1 and CDR2: MDHEN and SYDVKM. CDR3 loop: CASSSSKGATNEKLFF. CDR3 DNA sequence: TGTGCCAGCAGTTCATCAAAGGGGGCTACTAATGAAAAACTGTTTTTT. Full variable domain (remainder filled in from reference TRBV28 and TRBJ1-4): DVKVTQSSRYLVKRTGEKVFLECVQDMDHENMFWYRQDPGLGLRLIYFSYDVKMKEKGDIPEGYSVSREKKERFSLILESASTNQTSMYLCASSSSKGATNEKLFFGSGTQLSVL.

The CDR3 spells CSVDPPRAHSGNTIYF. CDR3 coding DNA: TGCAGCGTTGACCCTCCGAGGGCTCATTCTGGAAACACCATATATTTT. This chain uses TRBV29-1 with TRBJ1-3; D is undetermined. CDR1 is SQVTM, CDR2 ANQGSEA, per germline. This CDR3 is built from 16 residues. V shed 3 bases and J shed 1 base, with 16 bases lying between them.

The chain is built from TRBV30 and TRBJ2-1; tentative D call: TRBD2 (6 bases). CDR3 length: 12 residues. The ends were cut back, 5 bases at V and 9 bases at J, with 14 bases in the middle. The germline gives CDR1 GTSNPN, CDR2 SVGIG (reference sequence). The CDR3 region is CAWADYSGEQFF. The CDR3 coding sequence is TGTGCCTGGGCGGACTATTCGGGTGAGCAGTTCTTC.

This clone appeared a single time. The sample carries other DNA sequences with the same CDR3. V is TRBV3-1 (or the pseudogene TRBV3-2) and J is TRBJ1-1; 8 nucleotides align to TRBD1. Germline lookup yields CDR1 LGHDT and CDR2 YNNKEL (reference sequence). This CDR3 region has 13 residues. Germline trimming cut 4 bases from V and 8 bases from J; bases unmatched to any gene: 6. The CDR3 DNA is TGTGCCAGCAGCCTTTCAGGGGGCTCCGAAGCTTTCTTT. Encoded protein: CASSLSGGSEAFF.

Only a few counts were recorded for this clone. The chain's CDR3 is CASRASGNQPQHF. The CDR3, as DNA: TGTGCCAGCAGAGCCTCGGGCAATCAGCCCCAGCATTTT. The chain has TRBV6-5 and TRBJ1-5; unclear D gene. The CDR3 totals 13 residues. The V and J ends lost 6 bases and 2 bases respectively, with 8 bases between them. Germline V CDR1 and CDR2: MNHEY, SVGAGI.

CDR3 coding DNA: TGTGCCAGCAGTTACGGGACTAGCGGGTCCTACAATGAGCAGTTCTTC. This codes for CASSYGTSGSYNEQFF. The gene calls are TRBV6-2 or TRBV6-3 and TRBJ2-1, with 12 bases fitting TRBD2. V dropped 2 bases and J dropped 1; count of bases not matched to a gene: 0. The CDR3 consists of 16 residues. The V gene's germline CDR1 is MNHEY and CDR2 SVGEGT.

The chain has TRBV5-1 and TRBJ2-3; no clear D. The CDR3 is made up of 15 amino acids. Trimming cost V 0 bases and J 2 bases, with 10 bases left between them. Germline V lookup: CDR1 SGHRS, CDR2 YFSETQ. CDR3 in amino acids: CASSLAVVSTDTQYF. DNA for the CDR3: TGCGCCAGCAGCTTGGCTGTAGTCTCCACAGATACGCAGTATTTT.

This clone was seen a single time. The gene calls are TRBV5-1 and TRBJ2-1, with D unclear. In germline, CDR1 is SGHRS, CDR2 YFSETQ. The CDR3 length is 16 residues. V gave up 0 bases and J gave up 4 bases, with 14 bases separating them. The CDR3 spells CASSLGAGDPYNEQFF. The CDR3 bases are TGCGCCAGCAGCTTGGGGGCAGGCGACCCATACAATGAGCAGTTCTTC. The entire variable domain, with the rest obtained from reference TRBV5-1 and TRBJ2-1, is as follows: KAGVTQTPRYLIKTRGQQVTLSCSPISGHRSVSWYQQTPGQGLQFLFEYFSETQRNKGNFPGRFSGRQFSNSRSEMNVSTLELGDSALYLCASSLGAGDPYNEQFFGPGTRLTVL.

The chain uses TRBV9 and TRBJ2-1, with 8 bases lining up with TRBD2. This CDR3 has 17 amino acids. After removal of 0 bases from V and 4 bases from J, the junction contained 9 bases not matched to a gene. Germline loops: CDR1 SGDLS, CDR2 YYNGEE. CDR3 nucleotides: TGTGCCAGCAGCGTAGCTACGAGAGCGGGGGTTTACAATGAGCAGTTCTTC. It specifies CASSVATRAGVYNEQFF.